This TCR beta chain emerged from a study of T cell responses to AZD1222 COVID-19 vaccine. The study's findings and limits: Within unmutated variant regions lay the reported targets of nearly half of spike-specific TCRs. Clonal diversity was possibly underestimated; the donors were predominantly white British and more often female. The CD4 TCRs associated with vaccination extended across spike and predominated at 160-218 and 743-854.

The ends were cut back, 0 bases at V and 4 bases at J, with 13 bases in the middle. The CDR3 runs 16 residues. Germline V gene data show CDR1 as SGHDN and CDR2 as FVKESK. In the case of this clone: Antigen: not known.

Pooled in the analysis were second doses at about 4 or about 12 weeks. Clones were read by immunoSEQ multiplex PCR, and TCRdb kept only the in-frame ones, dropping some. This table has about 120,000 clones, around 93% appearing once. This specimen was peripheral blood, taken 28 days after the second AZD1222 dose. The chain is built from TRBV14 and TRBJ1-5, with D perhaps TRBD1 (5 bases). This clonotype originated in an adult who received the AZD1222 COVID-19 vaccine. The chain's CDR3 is CASSQDETATNQPQHF. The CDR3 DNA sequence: TGTGCCAGCAGCCAAGATGAGACAGCGACGAATCAGCCCCAGCATTTT.